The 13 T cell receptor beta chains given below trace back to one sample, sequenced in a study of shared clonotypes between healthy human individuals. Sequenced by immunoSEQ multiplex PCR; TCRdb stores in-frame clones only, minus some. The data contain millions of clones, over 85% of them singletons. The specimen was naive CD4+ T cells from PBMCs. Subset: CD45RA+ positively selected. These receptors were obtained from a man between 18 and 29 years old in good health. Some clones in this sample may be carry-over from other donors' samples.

CDR3 sequence reads: CASNQTSGSVGFGNEQFF. The CDR3 DNA is TGTGCCAGCAACCAGACTAGCGGGAGTGTGGGCTTCGGGAATGAGCAGTTCTTC. The rearrangement joins TRBV5-6 to TRBJ2-1; 12 bases agree with TRBD2. Trimming at V came to 6 bases and at J to 7 bases, leaving 17 bases not matched to a gene. CDR3 size: 18 residues. CDR1 and CDR2 (germline): SGHDT, YYEEEE.

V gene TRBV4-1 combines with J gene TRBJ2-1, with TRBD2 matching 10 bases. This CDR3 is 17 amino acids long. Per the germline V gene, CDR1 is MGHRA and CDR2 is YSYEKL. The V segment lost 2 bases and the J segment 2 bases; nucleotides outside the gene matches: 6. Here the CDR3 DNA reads TGCGCCAGCAGCCAACGACAGGGACTAGCGACCTACAATGAGCAGTTCTTC. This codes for CASSQRQGLATYNEQFF.

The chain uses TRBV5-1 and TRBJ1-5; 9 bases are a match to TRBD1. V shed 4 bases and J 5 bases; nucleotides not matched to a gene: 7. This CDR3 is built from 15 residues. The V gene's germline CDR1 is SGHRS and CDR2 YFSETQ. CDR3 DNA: TGCGCCAGCAGCCTCGGACAGGGGAGCCATCAGCCCCAGCATTTT. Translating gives CASSLGQGSHQPQHF.

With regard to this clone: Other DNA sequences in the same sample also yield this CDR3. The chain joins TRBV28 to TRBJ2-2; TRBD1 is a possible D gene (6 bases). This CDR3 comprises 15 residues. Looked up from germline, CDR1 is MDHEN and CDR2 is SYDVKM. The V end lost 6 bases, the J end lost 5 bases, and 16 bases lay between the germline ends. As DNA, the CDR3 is TGTGCCAGCAGCCCACCCAGGGGTCGGACCGGGGAGCTGTTTTTT. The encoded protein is CASSPPRGRTGELFF.

This chain's CDR3 is CASSSPKLTGFYGYTF. The CDR3 DNA reads as TGTGCCAGCAGCTCCCCAAAGCTAACAGGGTTTTATGGCTACACCTTC. The J gene is TRBJ1-2, the V gene TRBV7-9; D perhaps matches TRBD1 (6 bases). This CDR3 contains 16 residues. Germline loops: CDR1 SEHNR, CDR2 FQNEAQ (reference sequence). Deletions cut 4 bases from V and 5 bases from J, with 20 bases between.

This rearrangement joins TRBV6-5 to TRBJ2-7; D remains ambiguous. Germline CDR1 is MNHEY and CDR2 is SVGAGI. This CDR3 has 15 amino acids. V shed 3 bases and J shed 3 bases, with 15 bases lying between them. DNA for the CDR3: TGTGCCAGCAGTTATTCGGCCGGAATCAGCTACGAGCAGTACTTC. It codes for CASSYSAGISYEQYF.

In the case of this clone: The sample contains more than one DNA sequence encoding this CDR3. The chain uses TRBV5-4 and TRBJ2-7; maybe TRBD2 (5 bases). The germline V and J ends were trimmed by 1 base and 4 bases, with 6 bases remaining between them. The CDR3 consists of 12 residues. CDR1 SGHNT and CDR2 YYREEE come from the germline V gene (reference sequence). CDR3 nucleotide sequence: TGTGCCAGCAGCTTGCGAGGGTACGAGCAGTACTTC. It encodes CASSLRGYEQYF.

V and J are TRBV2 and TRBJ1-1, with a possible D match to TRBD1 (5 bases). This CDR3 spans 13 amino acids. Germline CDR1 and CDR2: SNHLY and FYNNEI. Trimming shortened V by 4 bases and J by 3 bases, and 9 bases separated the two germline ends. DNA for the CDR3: TGTGCCAGCAGTGCTGGGACCTACACTGAAGCTTTCTTT. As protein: CASSAGTYTEAFF.

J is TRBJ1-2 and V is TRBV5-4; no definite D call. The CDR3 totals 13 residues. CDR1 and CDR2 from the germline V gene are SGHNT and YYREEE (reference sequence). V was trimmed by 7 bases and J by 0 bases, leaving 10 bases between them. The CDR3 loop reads CASSAETNYGYTF. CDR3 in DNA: TGTGCCAGCTCGGCAGAGACTAACTATGGCTACACCTTC.

CDR3 sequence reads: CASTLQGAGNTEAFF. For the CDR3, the DNA is TGCGCCAGCACCCTACAGGGGGCAGGGAACACTGAAGCTTTCTTT. The V gene is TRBV5-1, the J gene TRBJ1-1; TRBD1 agrees at 9 bases. The CDR3 contains 15 residues. J lost 1 base, V lost 6 bases, and 7 bases had no gene match. Germline-derived CDR1 and CDR2 are SGHRS and YFSETQ. The whole variable domain, remainder taken from reference TRBV5-1 and TRBJ1-1, is KAGVTQTPRYLIKTRGQQVTLSCSPISGHRSVSWYQQTPGQGLQFLFEYFSETQRNKGNFPGRFSGRQFSNSRSEMNVSTLELGDSALYLCASTLQGAGNTEAFFGQGTRLTVV.

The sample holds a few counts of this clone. The CDR3 loop reads CAWREQGAGEKLFF. The CDR3 nucleotides are TGTGCCTGGAGAGAACAGGGGGCGGGTGAAAAACTGTTTTTT. V and J are TRBV30 and TRBJ1-4; the match to TRBD1 covers 9 bases. This CDR3 contains 14 residues. The junction had 6 bases not matched to a gene; V was cut back by 3 bases and J by 7 bases. The germline V gene has CDR1 GTSNPN and CDR2 SVGIG (reference sequence).

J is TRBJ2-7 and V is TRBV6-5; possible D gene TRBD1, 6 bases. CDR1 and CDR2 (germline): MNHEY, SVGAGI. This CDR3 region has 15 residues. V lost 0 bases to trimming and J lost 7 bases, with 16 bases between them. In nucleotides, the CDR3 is TGTGCCAGCAGTTACTCGAGGCAGGGGTCTGTTGAGCAGTACTTC. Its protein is CASSYSRQGSVEQYF.

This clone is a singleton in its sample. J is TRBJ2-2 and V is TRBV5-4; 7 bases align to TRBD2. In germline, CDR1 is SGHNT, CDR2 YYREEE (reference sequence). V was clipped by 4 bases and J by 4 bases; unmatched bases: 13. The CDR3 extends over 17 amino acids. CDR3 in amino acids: CASSNPGRRDATGELFF. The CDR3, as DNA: TGTGCCAGCAGCAACCCCGGGAGGCGGGACGCCACCGGGGAGCTGTTTTTT.